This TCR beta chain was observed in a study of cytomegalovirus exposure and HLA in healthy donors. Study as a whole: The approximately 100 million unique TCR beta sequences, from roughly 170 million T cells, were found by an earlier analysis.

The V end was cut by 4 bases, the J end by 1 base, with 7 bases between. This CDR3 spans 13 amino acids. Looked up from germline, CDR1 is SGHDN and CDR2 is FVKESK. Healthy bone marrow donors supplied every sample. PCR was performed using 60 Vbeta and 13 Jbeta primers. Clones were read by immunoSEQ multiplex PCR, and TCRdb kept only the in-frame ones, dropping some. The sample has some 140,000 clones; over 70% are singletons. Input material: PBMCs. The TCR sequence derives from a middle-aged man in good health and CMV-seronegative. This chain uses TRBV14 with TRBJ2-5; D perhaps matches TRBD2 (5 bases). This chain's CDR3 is CASSRGVQETQYF. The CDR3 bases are TGTGCCAGCAGCCGGGGAGTCCAAGAGACCCAGTACTTC.